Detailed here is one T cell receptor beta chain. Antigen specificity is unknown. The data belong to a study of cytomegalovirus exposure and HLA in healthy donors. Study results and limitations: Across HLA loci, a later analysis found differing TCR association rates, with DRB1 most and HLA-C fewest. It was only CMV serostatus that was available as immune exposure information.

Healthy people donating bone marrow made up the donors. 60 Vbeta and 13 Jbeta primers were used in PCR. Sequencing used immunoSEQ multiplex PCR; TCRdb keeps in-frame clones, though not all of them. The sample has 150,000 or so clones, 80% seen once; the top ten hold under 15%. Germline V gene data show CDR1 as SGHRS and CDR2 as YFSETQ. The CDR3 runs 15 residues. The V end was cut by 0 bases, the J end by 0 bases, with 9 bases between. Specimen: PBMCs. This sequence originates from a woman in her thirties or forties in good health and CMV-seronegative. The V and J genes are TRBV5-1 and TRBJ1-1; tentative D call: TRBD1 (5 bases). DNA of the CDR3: TGCGCCAGCAGCTTGGGACGGGGGATGAACACTGAAGCTTTCTTT. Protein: CASSLGRGMNTEAFF.